Following are 22 T cell receptor beta chains from one sample sequenced in a study of blood T cells in healthy people across ages. A second roughly 6 to 12 cycle PCR used barcoded and J-beta primers. TCRdb reprocessed the 5' RACE reads via MiXCR and lists one record per CDR3 protein. This table has 790,000 or so distinct CDR3 sequences, roughly 50% appearing once. What was sequenced was blood. The receptors derive from a man in his forties or fifties in good health.

The V and J genes are TRBV29-1 and TRBJ1-1, with 7 bases matching TRBD1. The trim removed 7 bases at V and 7 bases at J, leaving 12 bases unmatched. CDR3 length: 13 residues. CDR1 is SQVTM and CDR2 is ANQGSEA in the germline V gene. The CDR3 here is CSDAQGVGFEAFF. In DNA form, the CDR3 reads TGCAGCGACGCCCAGGGGGTTGGCTTTGAAGCTTTCTTT.

The chain carries TRBV14 and TRBJ1-1; D is undetermined. Germline V gene sequence: CDR1 SGHDN, CDR2 FVKESK. This CDR3 has 12 amino acids. The germline V and J ends were trimmed by 1 base and 11 bases, with 11 bases remaining between them. The CDR3 DNA reads as TGTGCCAGCAGCCAAGTGGTAGCTTGGGCTTTCTTT. Translating it yields CASSQVVAWAFF.

This clonotype is a singleton in its sample. V gene TRBV3-1 combines with J gene TRBJ1-5; no clear D. V gave up 4 bases and J gave up 2 bases, with 12 bases separating them. This CDR3 is 15 amino acids long. Germline lookup yields CDR1 LGHDT and CDR2 YNNKEL (reference sequence). The chain's CDR3 is CASSPTSGRNQPQHF. The CDR3 DNA follows: TGTGCCAGCAGCCCTACGTCTGGGCGCAATCAGCCCCAGCATTTT.

This chain joins TRBV6-6 and TRBJ2-4, with D possibly being TRBD1 (6 bases). The length of the CDR3 is 15 residues. Germline V gene lookup returns CDR1 MNHNY and CDR2 SVGAGI (reference sequence). V shed 6 bases and J shed 2 bases, with 14 bases lying between them. For the CDR3, the DNA is TGTGCCAGCAGGGGGGACAACCGTTCCAAAAACATTCAGTACTTC. Amino acid sequence: CASRGDNRSKNIQYF.

The chain uses TRBV9 and TRBJ2-4, with D possibly TRBD2 on 6 matching bases. The CDR3 covers 13 residues. Germline V gene data show CDR1 as SGDLS and CDR2 as YYNGEE. V lost 3 bases to trimming and J lost 6 bases, with 10 bases between them. The CDR3 DNA sequence: TGTGCCAGCAGCGGCGGGACTCGAAACATTCAGTACTTC. Residues: CASSGGTRNIQYF.

This clonotype came up a few times. CDR3 loop: CATSRDGQGTDTQYF. As DNA, the CDR3 is TGTGCCACCAGCAGAGATGGACAGGGCACAGATACGCAGTATTTT. This chain links TRBV15 with TRBJ2-3; 7 bases agree with TRBD1. CDR3 length: 15 amino acids. Per the germline V gene, CDR1 is LNHNV and CDR2 is YYDKDF (reference sequence). The ends lost 0 bases at V and 1 base at J; junction bases unmatched: 1.

V usage is TRBV28 and J usage is TRBJ2-1; 9 bases match TRBD1. Germline values: CDR1 MDHEN, CDR2 SYDVKM. CDR3 length: 18 amino acids. V shed 3 bases and J 5 bases; nucleotides not matched to a gene: 14. CDR3 nucleotide sequence: TGTGCCAGCAGTTTTCTTAAGGGTTCGGGACAGGGCCACAATGAGCAGTTCTTC. Its protein product is CASSFLKGSGQGHNEQFF.

This clonotype was recorded a few times. V and J are TRBV6-1 and TRBJ2-3; D call uncertain. Trimming shortened V by 1 base and J by 2 bases, and 7 bases separated the two germline ends. The CDR3 is 14 amino acids. Germline V gene data show CDR1 as MNHNS and CDR2 as SASEGT. The CDR3 is CASSEGRFTDTQYF. CDR3 DNA sequence: TGTGCCAGCAGTGAAGGCAGATTCACAGATACGCAGTATTTT.

V gene TRBV12-5 combines with J gene TRBJ1-2, with unresolved D. The length of the CDR3 is 14 residues. Per the germline V gene, CDR1 is LGHNT and CDR2 is FRNRAP. The V end was cut by 1 base, the J end by 0 bases, with 6 bases between. This CDR3 is CASGLGAANYGYTF. The CDR3 DNA follows: TGTGCTAGTGGTTTGGGAGCAGCTAACTATGGCTACACCTTC.

This chain uses TRBV29-1 with TRBJ2-7; 9 nucleotides line up with TRBD1. After removal of 7 bases from V and 1 base from J, the junction contained 5 bases not matched to a gene. The length of the CDR3 is 13 residues. Germline lookup yields CDR1 SQVTM and CDR2 ANQGSEA. DNA of the CDR3: TGCAGCGGGGGGACAGGGAGGTCCTACGAGCAGTACTTC. It yields the protein CSGGTGRSYEQYF.

This clonotype was counted between two and nine times. The gene calls are TRBV20-1 and TRBJ2-5; a weak D match, TRBD1 (6 bases). Trimming took 7 bases from V and 5 from J, leaving 20 bases between them. Germline CDR1 DFQATT, CDR2 SNEGSKA (reference sequence). This CDR3 has 14 amino acids. CDR3 loop: CSGEDSEVRETQYF. CDR3 bases: TGCAGTGGAGAGGACAGTGAAGTTCGGGAGACCCAGTACTTC.

CDR3 amino acids: CASSQDWAGGYEQYF. In DNA form, the CDR3 reads TGTGCCAGCAGCCAAGATTGGGCAGGGGGCTACGAGCAGTACTTC. The rearrangement links TRBV3-1 to TRBJ2-7; 7 bases map to TRBD1. Germline assignment: CDR1 LGHDT and CDR2 YNNKEL (reference sequence). This CDR3 comprises 15 residues. V lost 0 bases, J lost 3 bases, and 5 bases stayed unmatched.

Note on this clonotype: An end of the junction does not agree with germline; a read error may underlie this. J is TRBJ2-5 and V is TRBV24-1; D unclear. CDR1 is KGHDR and CDR2 is SFDVKD in the germline V gene. The CDR3 runs 14 residues. The CDR3 sequence: CTTSEGASLETQYF. The CDR3 DNA is TGTACCACCAGTGAAGGCGCGAGTCTGGAGACCCAGTACTTC.

The chain uses TRBV12-3 or TRBV12-4 and TRBJ1-2; D ambiguous. This CDR3 region has 13 residues. The V and J ends lost 1 base and 5 bases respectively, with 8 bases between them. CDR3 sequence (DNA): TGTGCCAGCAGTTTAGATACGGTATATGGCTACACCTTC. It is translated as CASSLDTVYGYTF.

This clonotype has just one count. This rearrangement joins TRBV20-1 to TRBJ2-1, with TRBD1 matching over 8 bases. CDR3 size: 13 residues. The junction had 7 bases not matched to a gene; V was cut back by 6 bases and J by 6 bases. Germline V gene sequence: CDR1 DFQATT, CDR2 SNEGSKA (reference sequence). In DNA form, the CDR3 reads TGCAGTGCCCGACAGGGGTCTTCCAATGAGCAGTTCTTC. It codes for CSARQGSSNEQFF.

The V call is TRBV10-3, the J call TRBJ2-4, with TRBD2 identical over 7 bases. The CDR3 sequence is 18 residues long. J was trimmed by 13 bases and V by 3 bases; bases with no gene match: 24. The germline V gene has CDR1 ENHRY and CDR2 SYGVKD. The CDR3 spells CAISDLGGMVDGRREQYF. CDR3 bases: TGTGCCATCAGTGATCTTGGGGGTATGGTTGACGGGAGGAGGGAGCAGTACTTC.

This clonotype occurred a few times. This chain links TRBV7-2 with TRBJ2-7; D call uncertain. Germline loops: CDR1 SGHTA, CDR2 FQGNSA. V was cut by 0 bases and J by 2 bases, with 8 bases left in between. The CDR3 loop spans 14 amino acids. The CDR3 DNA follows: TGTGCCAGCAGCTTAGCTAGTTATGCCTACGAGCAGTACTTC. Its translation is CASSLASYAYEQYF. Together with reference TRBV7-2 and TRBJ2-7, the CDR3 gives the full variable domain: GAGVSQSPSNKVTEKGKDVELRCDPISGHTALYWYRQSLGQGLEFLIYFQGNSAPDKSGLPSDRFSAERTGGSVSTLTIQRTQQEDSAVYLCASSLASYAYEQYFGPGTRLTVT.

The rearrangement links TRBV4-3 to TRBJ2-7; 9 bases match TRBD1. This CDR3 is built from 17 residues. The trim removed 0 bases at V and 3 bases at J, leaving 9 bases unmatched. Germline V gene sequence: CDR1 LGHNA, CDR2 YSLEER. The CDR3 here is CASSQDGGQGYGYEQYF. The CDR3 nucleotides read TGCGCCAGCAGCCAAGATGGAGGACAGGGGTACGGCTACGAGCAGTACTTC.

The gene calls are TRBV28 and TRBJ2-3, with D possibly TRBD2 on 6 matching bases. The CDR3 consists of 14 residues. V was trimmed by 5 bases and J by 3 bases, leaving 12 bases between them. Per the germline V gene, CDR1 is MDHEN and CDR2 is SYDVKM. For the CDR3, the DNA is TGTGCCAGCAGTCCCTGGGGGGAAACAGATACGCAGTATTTT. It codes for CASSPWGETDTQYF.

The rearrangement uses TRBV21-1 and TRBJ2-4; TRBD2, as called in the table, went unchecked against the DNA. TRBV21-1 is described as a pseudogene. This CDR3 contains 16 residues. This chain's CDR3 is CASSPSDNLAKNIQYF. The CDR3 region has the DNA TGTGCCAGCAGCCCCTCTGACAATCTAGCCAAAAACATTCAGTACTTC.

This rearrangement joins TRBV29-1 to TRBJ1-2; D is possibly TRBD1 (5 bases). Germline CDR1 SQVTM, CDR2 ANQGSEA. V lost 7 bases and J lost 7, with 19 bases in between. This CDR3 is 13 amino acids long. The CDR3 nucleotides read TGCAGCGCCTCCCTGGGGGGGATGAGTGGCTACACCTTC. This translates into CSASLGGMSGYTF.

This sequence joins TRBV6-1 and TRBJ2-7, with a tentative D call TRBD2 (6 bases). Germline V CDR1 and CDR2: MNHNS, SASEGT. V was clipped by 7 bases and J by 0 bases, with 10 bases between them. CDR3 length equals 13 residues. Here the CDR3 DNA reads TGTGCCAGCAAGGACTACAGCTCCTACGAGCAGTACTTC. It codes for CASKDYSSYEQYF.